This entry lists 21 T cell receptor beta chains sequenced from one sample in a study of blood T cell repertoires in COVID-19. TCRdb's table, derived via immunoSEQ multiplex PCR, lists solely in-frame clones and lacks some. The sample consists of about 220,000 clones, around 86% of them appearing once. Sequencing was performed on peripheral blood. These receptors all stem from a young man who had recovered from COVID-19.

Here the CDR3 DNA reads TGCGCCAGCAGCCGACAAGTGGACAGTAACTATGGCTACACCTTC. Protein sequence: CASSRQVDSNYGYTF. The chain is built from TRBV23-1 and TRBJ1-2, with a possible D match to TRBD1 (6 bases). TRBV23-1 is filed as an ORF, its function uncertain. Trimming took 6 bases from V and 1 from J, leaving 15 bases between them. The CDR3 extends over 15 amino acids.

This chain uses TRBV6-2 or TRBV6-3 with TRBJ1-4; TRBD1 agrees at 11 bases. The CDR3 has 14 residues. V dropped 2 bases and J dropped 7; count of bases not matched to a gene: 0. Germline CDR1 MNHEY, CDR2 SVGEGT. The CDR3 DNA reads as TGTGCCAGCAGTTACGGACAGGGGGCTGAAAAACTGTTTTTT. Its translation is CASSYGQGAEKLFF.

J is TRBJ1-1 and V is TRBV6-5; weak D call: TRBD1 (6 bases). V lost 2 bases and J lost 3, with 13 bases in between. Germline lookup yields CDR1 MNHEY and CDR2 SVGAGI. The length of the CDR3 is 15 residues. CDR3 sequence reads: CASSYAGVWDTEAFF. In DNA, the CDR3 is TGTGCCAGCAGTTACGCAGGGGTTTGGGACACTGAAGCTTTCTTT.

The chain recombines TRBV5-4 with TRBJ2-7, with 9 bases aligning to TRBD1. The CDR3 consists of 15 residues. Germline V CDR1 and CDR2: SGHNT, YYREEE (reference sequence). V was pared by 0 bases and J by 1 base, with 2 bases of the junction left unmatched. In DNA form, the CDR3 reads TGTGCCAGCAGCTTGGAGACAGGGGGTTCCTACGAGCAGTACTTC. Encoded protein: CASSLETGGSYEQYF.

The CDR3 DNA follows: TGTGCCAGCAGACCGAATAGGAGGAATGAGCAGTTCTTC. Residues: CASRPNRRNEQFF. The chain uses TRBV11-2 and TRBJ2-1; tentative D call: TRBD2 (5 bases). CDR1 is SGHAT and CDR2 is FQNNGV in the germline V gene. This CDR3 is 13 amino acids long. V was cut by 6 bases and J by 7 bases, with 13 bases left in between. Looking up the rest from reference TRBV11-2 and TRBJ2-1 gives the full variable domain: EAGVAQSPRYKIIEKRQSVAFWCNPISGHATLYWYQQILGQGPKLLIQFQNNGVVDDSQLPKDRFSAERLKGVDSTLKIQPAKLEDSAVYLCASRPNRRNEQFFGPGTRLTVL.

V gene TRBV9 combines with J gene TRBJ1-1; D is unclear. Germline CDR1 SGDLS, CDR2 YYNGEE. Trimming took off 4 bases at V and 1 base at J, with 11 bases between the two ends. The CDR3 covers 14 residues. The CDR3 protein is CASSSRVQNTEAFF. The CDR3 DNA is TGTGCCAGCAGCTCCCGGGTCCAGAACACTGAAGCTTTCTTT.

A few counts support this clone. This chain uses TRBV5-6 with TRBJ1-5; possible D gene TRBD1, 5 bases. Trimming removed 0 bases at V and 4 bases at J, with 11 bases between. Germline assignment: CDR1 SGHDT and CDR2 YYEEEE. This CDR3 region has 15 residues. CDR3 sequence: CASSLGRVDNQPQHF. In DNA form, the CDR3 reads TGTGCCAGCAGCTTGGGCAGGGTCGATAATCAGCCCCAGCATTTT.

V gene TRBV12-5 combines with J gene TRBJ2-2; 8 nucleotides agree with TRBD1. Germline loops: CDR1 LGHNT, CDR2 FRNRAP. With 1 base clipped from V and 8 bases from J, the junction kept 6 bases outside the gene matches. This CDR3 spans 15 amino acids. The CDR3 protein is CASGLGDRGPGELFF. For the CDR3, the DNA is TGTGCTAGTGGTTTGGGCGACAGGGGACCGGGGGAGCTGTTTTTT.

This chain joins TRBV6-5 and TRBJ1-5; D uncertain. Trimming left V 7 bases short and J 3 bases short, with 13 bases between. In germline, CDR1 is MNHEY, CDR2 SVGAGI. The CDR3 totals 14 residues. The CDR3 region is CASISITYNQPQHF. CDR3 nucleotide sequence: TGTGCCAGCATTTCAATCACTTACAATCAGCCCCAGCATTTT.

The chain combines TRBV30 with TRBJ2-7; TRBD1 is a possible D gene (7 bases). The germline gives CDR1 GTSNPN, CDR2 SVGIG (reference sequence). Deletions cut 1 base from V and 2 bases from J, with 24 bases between. The CDR3 sequence is 18 residues long. This chain's CDR3 is CAWSAYRGGGFSAYEQYF. CDR3 DNA sequence: TGTGCCTGGAGTGCGTACAGGGGAGGAGGGTTTTCCGCCTACGAGCAGTACTTC.

This chain uses TRBV7-8 with TRBJ1-2, with TRBD1 matching over 8 bases. The CDR3 covers 16 residues. From germline, CDR1 is SGHVS and CDR2 FQNEAQ. V shed 1 base and J 8 bases; nucleotides not matched to a gene: 12. CDR3 coding DNA: TGTGCCAGCAGCTTAGGCTTCTCGGACAGGGAAAGAGGCTACACCTTC. As protein: CASSLGFSDRERGYTF. The full variable domain, with the rest looked up from reference TRBV7-8 and TRBJ1-2, is GAGVSQSPRYKVAKRGQDVALRCDPISGHVSLFWYQQALGQGPEFLTYFQNEAQLDKSGLPSDRFFAERPEGSVSTLKIQRTQQEDSAVYLCASSLGFSDRERGYTFGSGTRLTVV.

The chain uses TRBV7-9 and TRBJ1-5; 7 bases line up with TRBD1. The CDR3 covers 19 residues. Unmatched junction bases numbered 17, after V lost 1 base and J lost 5 bases. Germline V gives CDR1 SEHNR, CDR2 FQNEAQ (reference sequence). The CDR3 reads CASSLGFGRGSVWYQPQHF. The CDR3 region has the DNA TGTGCCAGCAGCTTAGGATTCGGCAGGGGGTCGGTTTGGTATCAGCCCCAGCATTTT.

The chain joins TRBV4-1 to TRBJ1-2; possibly TRBD1 for D (6 bases). The CDR3 has 16 residues. V gave up 1 base and J gave up 0 bases, with 12 bases separating them. In germline, CDR1 is MGHRA, CDR2 YSYEKL. The CDR3 region is CASSQGSGAANYGYTF. The CDR3 DNA follows: TGCGCCAGCAGCCAAGGGTCAGGGGCCGCTAACTATGGCTACACCTTC.

V and J are TRBV6-5 and TRBJ2-7, with D possibly matching TRBD2 (6 bases). V lost 10 bases to trimming and J lost 6 bases, with 22 bases between them. The germline V gene has CDR1 MNHEY and CDR2 SVGAGI. The CDR3 consists of 14 residues. CDR3 sequence: CAIRRDRGVGEQYF. DNA of the CDR3: TGTGCCATCCGTCGAGATCGCGGGGTAGGCGAGCAGTACTTC.

In its sample, this clone is medium-sized. This sequence joins TRBV7-9 and TRBJ2-3; TRBD1 might be the D (6 bases). This CDR3 has 14 residues. Per germline, CDR1 SEHNR and CDR2 FQNEAQ (reference sequence). V lost 3 bases to trimming and J lost 2 bases, with 9 bases between them. This CDR3 is CASSFQGYTDTQYF. The CDR3 DNA is TGTGCCAGCAGCTTCCAGGGGTACACAGATACGCAGTATTTT.

This clone came up once. This chain links TRBV7-5 with TRBJ2-3; no DNA check was done on the table's D call, TRBD2. TRBV7-5 is labeled a pseudogene. The CDR3 is made up of 17 amino acids. CDR3 sequence: CVRSLAEVFPCPDTQYF. CDR3 DNA sequence: TGTGTCAGAAGCTTAGCGGAGGTCTTCCCTTGCCCAGATACGCAGTATTTT.

The V gene is TRBV5-8, the J gene TRBJ1-2; D is uncertain. The germline V gene encodes CDR1 SGHTS and CDR2 YDEGEE. CDR3 length equals 15 residues. Trimming shortened V by 4 bases and J by 13 bases, and 26 bases separated the two germline ends. CDR3 in DNA: TGTGCCAGCAGCGATGGTGACGGGAGGGTTACGAGTTGCACCTTC. This codes for CASSDGDGRVTSCTF. The complete variable domain, with remaining parts taken from reference TRBV5-8 and TRBJ1-2, reads EAGVTQSPTHLIKTRGQQATLRCSPISGHTSVYWYQQALGLGLQFLLWYDEGEERNRGNFPPRFSGRQFPNYSSELNVNALELEDSALYLCASSDGDGRVTSCTFGSGTRLTVV.

The V and J genes are TRBV7-8 and TRBJ2-1, with 9 bases lining up with TRBD1. Germline trimming cut 4 bases from V and 10 bases from J; bases unmatched to any gene: 11. The CDR3 covers 15 residues. The V gene's germline CDR1 is SGHVS and CDR2 FQNEAQ. This CDR3 reads CASSSQDRGLLEQFF. DNA for the CDR3: TGTGCCAGCAGCTCCCAGGACAGGGGCCTTTTAGAGCAGTTCTTC. The full variable domain, with the rest looked up from reference TRBV7-8 and TRBJ2-1, is GAGVSQSPRYKVAKRGQDVALRCDPISGHVSLFWYQQALGQGPEFLTYFQNEAQLDKSGLPSDRFFAERPEGSVSTLKIQRTQQEDSAVYLCASSSQDRGLLEQFFGPGTRLTVL.

The V gene is TRBV2, the J gene TRBJ1-5; 7 positions match TRBD1. The CDR3 sequence is 14 residues long. V was clipped by 7 bases and J by 3 bases; unmatched bases: 6. Germline V CDR1 and CDR2: SNHLY, FYNNEI. In DNA, the CDR3 is TGTGCCAGCAACCCCACAGGGGACAATCAGCCCCAGCATTTT. It yields the protein CASNPTGDNQPQHF. Full variable domain (remainder filled in from reference TRBV2 and TRBJ1-5): EPEVTQTPSHQVTQMGQEVILRCVPISNHLYFYWYRQILGQKVEFLVSFYNNEISEKSEIFDDQFSVERPDGSNFTLKIRSTKLEDSAMYFCASNPTGDNQPQHFGDGTRLSIL.

The gene calls are TRBV11-3 and TRBJ2-2, with D perhaps matching TRBD1 (6 bases). The ends were cut back, 2 bases at V and 4 bases at J, with 11 bases in the middle. There are 15 residues in the CDR3. Looked up from germline, CDR1 is SGHNT and CDR2 is YENEEA. The CDR3, as DNA: TGTGCCAGCAGCTTAAACAGGGTTGGCACCGGGGAGCTGTTTTTT. Amino acid sequence: CASSLNRVGTGELFF.

The sample holds a few counts of this clone. This chain links TRBV4-1 with TRBJ2-7; TRBD1 matches at 7 bases. Germline V gene sequence: CDR1 MGHRA, CDR2 YSYEKL. The CDR3 is 16 amino acids. V trimming: 1 base; J trimming: 7 bases; junction bases outside the gene matches: 13. Here the CDR3 reads CASSQVVAGGGREQYF. DNA of the CDR3: TGCGCCAGCAGCCAAGTGGTGGCAGGGGGTGGGCGTGAGCAGTACTTC.